This T cell receptor (beta chain) was recovered during a study of cytomegalovirus exposure and HLA in healthy donors (dated by TCRdb to about 2017). Looking at the study overall: An earlier analysis of 587 of the donors reported approximately 280 Gb of sequence data and roughly 120 million unique TCR beta sequences obtained from some 170 million T cells. About 280 gigabases of sequencing data and around 80 million unique TCR sequences made up an early release that covered 500 to 650 HLA-typed donors. The genetic ancestry cluster associated with self-reported Caucasian donors included over 65% of the roughly 410 genotyped donors. The study aimed to test whether cataloging public T cell receptors could reveal signatures of past pathogen exposure. Using immunosequencing, the study profiled T cell repertoires from approximately 700 subjects and related those repertoires to cytomegalovirus serostatus. A separate validation cohort of more than 100 different subjects was used in addition to the approximately 700-subject first cohort. The study combined high-throughput TCR immunosequencing, statistical association of individual TCRs with disease status, and machine learning to predict cytomegalovirus infection status. A later analysis re-analyzed previously published TCR beta repertoires from 500 to 700 donors and added high-resolution HLA genotyping to study TCR occurrence patterns. Rather than drawing on any new phenotypic data, the later analysis identified candidate immune exposures from TCR beta sequences and the way those sequences occurred across donors. In an earlier analysis of 550 to 700 of the donors, high-throughput TCR beta sequencing was used to judge whether each TCR beta V gene segment behaved as functional or pseudogenic. Donor age, sex, ethnicity and CMV serostatus were compiled together with the repertoire data. A later genetic analysis took genome-wide SNP genotypes for about three fifths of the 666 donors and used that subset as a discovery cohort. All discovery cohort repertoires had been generated using a single sequencing platform. Class I and class II HLA loci were covered by the typing at four-digit resolution. Typing coverage differed by locus: A, B, C, DRB1 and DQB1 were typed in roughly 620-630 donors, DQA1 in 522, DPA1 in some 570, and DPB1 in roughly 450. Because of strong linkage in the cohort, a handful of DR-DQ haplotypes were treated as single units for association and clustering. Among some 410 genotyped donors of the cohort, an average of approximately 240,000 unique TCR beta nucleotide sequences was sequenced per donor, of which about 18% were non-productive.

The cohort comprised approximately 700 healthy bone marrow donors. At the time of sampling, all cohort members were nominally healthy, though unrecorded immune exposures were likely present. The donor was CMV seropositive and was included in the group of approximately 300 seropositive cohort members. Every donor gave a peripheral blood sample, and the peripheral blood mononuclear cells from that sample were used for TCR beta sequencing. Genomic DNA extraction from the blood cell samples was performed with the Qiagen DNeasy Blood Extraction Kit. About this clone: Its antigen remains undetermined. No clone much larger than this one lies a single base away; base qualities are absent.

Reading from cysteine to phenylalanine, the CDR3 counts 15 amino acids. This entry keeps only the CDR3 DNA: 45 bases, framed from base 1. The germline V gene gives CDR1 as SGHAT and CDR2 as FQNNGV. V and J are trimmed by 5 bases and 2 bases, and the gene matches miss 0 bases of the junction. The library was prepared using the immunoSEQ multiplex PCR assay. For the multiplex PCR, a mixture combining 60 forward primers for TCR Vbeta segments and 13 reverse primers for TCR Jbeta segments was used. Amplification of the CDR3 region of rearranged TCR beta genes was performed with a multiplex PCR assay on genomic DNA. On the Illumina HiSeq System, the amplified TCR beta libraries were sequenced as 87-base-pair reads. The authors processed their data as follows. Across the roughly 670 repertoires, a later analysis counted tens of millions of unique TCR beta chains, roughly 11 million of which were shared by at least two donors. To remove PCR and sequencing errors, raw reads were error-corrected and collapsed into unique sequences using a nearest-neighbor algorithm that merged closely related sequences. To assign V, D and J gene segments, CDR3 sequences were aligned to IMGT reference sequences. For a sequence to be retained, a match of at least six nucleotides to both a V gene segment and a J gene segment was required. Rearrangements were called productive when the CDR3 lacked stop codons and stayed in frame with V and J; all others were non-productive. Following IMGT convention, CDR3 was defined as the stretch from the second conserved V-encoded cysteine to the conserved J-encoded phenylalanine. In an earlier analysis of just under 600 of the donors, sequences lacking an unambiguous match to a single V gene segment were excluded. An earlier analysis of around 600 of the donors classified V segments as functional when productive rearrangements were above 56.7% and as segregating when the standard deviation between donors was above 5%. A statistical classification framework was built to diagnose cytomegalovirus status from the catalog of TCR beta chain sequences. A later analysis assigned V and J genes by comparing TCR nucleotide sequences with IMGT/GENE-DB human TR gene sequences. Using the TCRdist pipeline, a later analysis assigned CDR3 sequences along with most-parsimonious VDJ recombination scenarios. A later analysis defined each TCR beta chain by its CDR3 amino acid sequence plus V-gene family, and excluded reads lacking a unique V-gene family. To address suspected cross-contamination and a sequencing artifact, a later analysis removed 550 to 750 highly shared, low-generation-probability nucleotide sequences. For each public chain, a later analysis derived a clonal expansion index from normalized ranks of inferred template counts within each repertoire. A later analysis computed generation probabilities with a VDJ recombination model fitted to out-of-frame rearrangements, and checked the results against IGoR. In a later analysis, hypergeometric tests were used to score TCR-TCR, TCR-HLA and TCR-CMV co-occurrence, with a repertoire-size bias correction applied to TCR pairs. To estimate false discovery rates, a later analysis permuted the HLA or CMV assignments 20 times. In a later analysis, co-occurring TCRs were grouped using DBSCAN, and TCRdist sequence similarity was added for clustering within HLA-allele-positive subsets. Repertoires with fewer than 30,000 or more than 120,000 public chains were left out of co-occurrence clustering, as were five repertoires with anomalous nucleotide sharing. The clones in this table, taken by TCRdb from immuneACCESS, are in-frame only. Not every clone is retained; where verified, under half of the shortfall comes from an unresolved V gene, and the cause of the rest is unknown. V and J calls and clone size are those listed in that table; D and trimming were worked out from the DNA. Counted in this sample were about 170,000 clones; roughly 82% of them appeared once. The biggest ten clones account for approximately 1.5% of the sample.

Here is what the overall study found, with its caveats: A later analysis found that HLA-associated TCR beta chains were more clonally expanded and had lower generation probabilities than equally common non-associated chains. Linkage disequilibrium might explain the correlated functional status among segregating V segments, but an unknown experimental factor could not be ruled out. A later analysis reported that several top co-occurrence clusters appeared linked to parvovirus B19, influenza, CMV and Epstein-Barr virus. Sequencing depth was assumed to be roughly uniform across donors in the presence/absence analyses, though that assumption may not hold. According to a later genetic analysis, donors in an Asian-associated ancestry cluster had fewer N-insertions in productive TCRs than the roughly 700-donor mean. A further reported finding was that TCR beta sequences accurately predicted the HLA-A and HLA-B alleles for most subjects in the first cohort. Because counts were too low, about 15 rarely observed V segments, including chromosome 9 orphons, were left out of the earlier analysis of over 550 of the donors. According to a later analysis, TCR association rates differed among HLA loci, with DRB1 alleles showing the most associated TCRs and HLA-C alleles showing the fewest. In a later analysis, more than 15,000 TCR beta sequences were associated with specific HLA alleles at a false discovery rate of 0.05. Cytomegalovirus status was reported to be diagnosed by the classifier with high specificity and sensitivity in both the original and validation cohorts. V-gene and J-gene trimming of TCR beta chains was associated with a missense DCLRE1C variant in a later genetic analysis, and the association was replicated in an independent cohort. A group of highly shared sequence variants was considered likely to be a technical artifact of the sequencing pipeline. When HLA alleles, especially DR and DQ, strongly co-occurred, attributing TCR associations to individual alleles was difficult. CMV serostatus was the only immune exposure information available for the cohort. In vitro tests confirmed that three of the cytomegalovirus-associated TCR beta chains recognize cytomegalovirus antigens. Because HLA typing was unavailable for some donors at each locus, only the typed subset was used in association tests. Only TCR beta chains were sequenced in this cohort, and the absence of alpha or paired-chain data limited detectable features. Some IMGT-functional V segments, including TRBV6-2 and TRBV6-3, could not be told apart with the 87-base-pair reads, so those segments were excluded. Across donors, most TCR sequences were observed very rarely, whereas some public TCRs were present in many individuals. According to the authors, the approach could potentially be generalized to other disease states and immunological phenotypes. According to a later analysis, most CMV-associated TCR beta chains appeared to be HLA-restricted, and the HLA associations seemed to be driven largely by CMV exposure. The study gave a list of around 170 TCR beta chains associated with cytomegalovirus. In an earlier analysis of some 500 of the donors, most TCR beta V segments were observed in productive rearrangements about 87% or about 30% of the time, broadly matching IMGT annotations.

The sequence came from a girl between 5 and 17 years old in good health and CMV-seropositive. The source material was PBMCs. The rearranged segments are TRBV11-2 and TRBJ2-1; TRBD2 agrees with 13 junctional bases. The DNA sequence is TGTGCCAGCAGCGGGACTAGCGGGGCCTACAATGAGCAGTTCTTC. It translates as CASSGTSGAYNEQFF. The CDR3, completed at both ends by the reference TRBV11-2 and TRBJ2-1 genes, gives the full variable domain EAGVAQSPRYKIIEKRQSVAFWCNPISGHATLYWYQQILGQGPKLLIQFQNNGVVDDSQLPKDRFSAERLKGVDSTLKIQPAKLEDSAVYLCASSGTSGAYNEQFFGPGTRLTVL.